Below, 24 T cell receptor beta chains from the same sample are listed, as sequenced in a study of blood T cell repertoires in COVID-19. TCRdb keeps only in-frame clones here, not all; method: immunoSEQ multiplex PCR. There are just over 150,000 clones in the sample; 85% occur only once, and 2.5% to 4% lies in the top ten. Specimen: peripheral blood. The receptors come from a human donor with acute or convalescent COVID-19. The donor label of this sample is uncertain.

The rearrangement uses TRBV5-1 and TRBJ1-1; possible D gene TRBD1, 6 bases. V lost 3 bases and J lost 5, with 17 bases in between. This CDR3 is built from 15 residues. Germline V gene data show CDR1 as SGHRS and CDR2 as YFSETQ. CDR3 sequence reads: CASSSMQGLATEAFF. The CDR3 DNA reads TGCGCCAGCAGCTCGATGCAGGGGTTAGCGACTGAAGCTTTCTTT.

The genes are TRBV30 and TRBJ2-3, with TRBD2 identical over 11 bases. This CDR3 has 17 residues. Germline CDR1 reads GTSNPN; CDR2 reads SVGIG (reference sequence). The V segment lost 2 bases and the J segment 2 bases; nucleotides outside the gene matches: 9. CDR3 sequence reads: CAWSRQLAGAYTDTQYF. The CDR3 bases are TGTGCCTGGAGTAGACAACTAGCGGGGGCGTACACAGATACGCAGTATTTT.

This clone was seen once. This chain uses TRBV2 with TRBJ1-5; perhaps TRBD1 as D (5 bases). V lost 7 bases and J lost 0, with 13 bases in between. The CDR3 is 15 residues long. CDR1 is SNHLY, CDR2 FYNNEI, per germline. CDR3 DNA: TGTGCCAGCACGGGGACTATCAATAGCAATCAGCCCCAGCATTTT. This encodes CASTGTINSNQPQHF.

The chain recombines TRBV15 with TRBJ1-1; 12 bases match TRBD1. This CDR3 has 17 amino acids. V trimming: 5 bases; J trimming: 11 bases; junction bases outside the gene matches: 18. Germline CDR1 reads LNHNV; CDR2 reads YYDKDF (reference sequence). CDR3 in amino acids: CATSLGQGQGARPNAFF. The DNA of the CDR3 is TGTGCCACCAGCTTAGGACAGGGACAGGGGGCCAGACCGAACGCTTTCTTT. Variable domain in full (rest from reference TRBV15 and TRBJ1-1): DAMVIQNPRYQVTQFGKPVTLSCSQTLNHNVMYWYQQKSSQAPKLLFHYYDKDFNNEADTPDNFQSRRPNTSFCFLDIRSPGLGDTAMYLCATSLGQGQGARPNAFFGQGTRLTVV.

V is TRBV15 and J is TRBJ2-2; D may be TRBD1 (5 bases). Looked up from germline, CDR1 is LNHNV and CDR2 is YYDKDF (reference sequence). The CDR3 covers 15 residues. The V end was cut by 5 bases, the J end by 6 bases, with 16 bases between. As DNA, the CDR3 is TGTGCCACCAGCCCTGGGCAGGGTAGGGCCGGGGAGCTGTTTTTT. Protein: CATSPGQGRAGELFF.

This clone was counted a few times. This sequence joins TRBV5-1 and TRBJ1-1; possibly TRBD1 for D (6 bases). Germline CDR1 SGHRS, CDR2 YFSETQ. V shed 2 bases and J shed 8 bases, with 22 bases lying between them. CDR3 size: 16 residues. This chain's CDR3 is CASSFPGRQGRSEAFF. Written as DNA, the CDR3 is TGCGCCAGCAGCTTCCCCGGGCGGCAGGGGCGCTCCGAAGCTTTCTTT.

V usage is TRBV29-1 and J usage is TRBJ1-5, with 10 bases matching TRBD1. The length of the CDR3 is 14 residues. V lost 5 bases to trimming and J lost 3 bases; unmatched junction nucleotides: 4. Germline CDR1 SQVTM, CDR2 ANQGSEA. The chain's CDR3 is CSVKGTGDNQPQHF. As DNA, the CDR3 is TGCAGCGTTAAAGGGACAGGGGACAATCAGCCCCAGCATTTT. Full variable domain (outside the CDR3, taken from reference TRBV29-1 and TRBJ1-5): SAVISQKPSRDICQRGTSLTIQCQVDSQVTMMFWYRQQPGQSLTLIATANQGSEATYESGFVIDKFPISRPNLTFSTLTVSNMSPEDSSIYLCSVKGTGDNQPQHFGDGTRLSIL.

V gene TRBV6-5 combines with J gene TRBJ1-5, with 8 nucleotides matching TRBD1. V gave up 6 bases and J gave up 7 bases; unmatched junction bases: 5. Germline CDR1 reads MNHEY; CDR2 reads SVGAGI. The CDR3 is made up of 13 amino acids. CDR3 sequence (DNA): TGTGCCAGCAGGCAGGGGGCAAGGCAGCCCCAGCATTTT. The encoded protein is CASRQGARQPQHF.

The chain is built from TRBV5-6 and TRBJ1-3, with unresolved D. This CDR3 contains 15 residues. Trimming stripped 3 bases from V and 5 bases from J, with 15 bases between. Germline lookup yields CDR1 SGHDT and CDR2 YYEEEE. The CDR3 is CASSSGGFSRNTIYF. The CDR3 DNA follows: TGTGCCAGCAGCTCCGGAGGTTTTTCTAGAAACACCATATATTTT.

This chain connects TRBV30 to TRBJ1-2; 7 nucleotides align to TRBD1. The germline CDR1 and CDR2 sequences are GTSNPN and SVGIG (reference sequence). CDR3 size: 14 residues. V trimming: 3 bases; J trimming: 4 bases; junction bases outside the gene matches: 8. CDR3 loop: CAWRARDRGYGYTF. CDR3 nucleotide sequence: TGTGCCTGGAGGGCCCGGGACAGAGGCTATGGCTACACCTTC.

The chain combines TRBV6-5 with TRBJ1-1; TRBD1 agrees at 8 bases. Per germline, CDR1 MNHEY and CDR2 SVGAGI. The V segment lost 7 bases and the J segment 7 bases; nucleotides outside the gene matches: 8. The CDR3 length is 13 residues. The CDR3 reads CASISSGGVEAFF. In DNA form, the CDR3 reads TGTGCCAGCATTTCTTCAGGGGGCGTTGAAGCTTTCTTT.

The J gene is TRBJ1-1, the V gene TRBV28; 7 positions agree with TRBD1. V lost 6 bases to trimming and J lost 3 bases; unmatched junction nucleotides: 10. Germline lookup yields CDR1 MDHEN and CDR2 SYDVKM. The CDR3 spans 15 residues. CDR3 sequence: CASSPQGRGDTEAFF. CDR3 nucleotides: TGTGCCAGCAGCCCACAGGGGCGGGGGGACACTGAAGCTTTCTTT.

The J gene is TRBJ1-6, the V gene TRBV2; D remains ambiguous. V shed 6 bases and J shed 1 base, with 10 bases lying between them. The CDR3 consists of 15 residues. Germline lookup yields CDR1 SNHLY and CDR2 FYNNEI. CDR3 region: CASRPGRSYNSPLHF. In DNA form, the CDR3 reads TGTGCCAGCAGGCCGGGGAGGTCCTATAATTCACCCCTCCACTTT.

The chain couples TRBV10-3 to TRBJ1-6; D is undetermined. Trimming removed 3 bases from V and 9 bases from J, with 6 bases in between. This CDR3 is 12 amino acids long. In germline, CDR1 is ENHRY, CDR2 SYGVKD. DNA of the CDR3: TGTGCCATCAGTGAAGGGAGTTCACCCCTCCACTTT. This sequence encodes CAISEGSSPLHF.

The DNA for the CDR3 is TGTGCCAGCAGCCGGGACAGGGGGCTCCAGAGCTCTGGAAACACCATATATTTT. Translating it yields CASSRDRGLQSSGNTIYF. The V call is TRBV7-2, the J call TRBJ1-3; 12 bases are shared with TRBD1. Trimming removed 5 bases from V and 0 bases from J; junction bases left unmatched: 8. Germline loops: CDR1 SGHTA, CDR2 FQGNSA. The CDR3 totals 18 residues.

The J gene is TRBJ2-5, the V gene TRBV5-1, with 8 bases lining up with TRBD2. The CDR3 has 14 amino acids. Per the germline V gene, CDR1 is SGHRS and CDR2 is YFSETQ. The trim removed 2 bases at V and 5 bases at J, leaving 5 bases unmatched. For the CDR3, the DNA is TGCGCCAGCAGCTTCCTAGGCGGGGGGGAGACCCAGTACTTC. Protein: CASSFLGGGETQYF. The complete variable domain, with remaining parts taken from reference TRBV5-1 and TRBJ2-5, reads KAGVTQTPRYLIKTRGQQVTLSCSPISGHRSVSWYQQTPGQGLQFLFEYFSETQRNKGNFPGRFSGRQFSNSRSEMNVSTLELGDSALYLCASSFLGGGETQYFGPGTRLLVL.

This clone was counted only a few times. Sequence at one end of the junction differs from germline and may be a read error. The chain links TRBV28 to TRBJ2-7, with D perhaps TRBD2 (6 bases). Germline CDR1 MDHEN, CDR2 SYDVKM. The CDR3 is made up of 16 amino acids. The chain's CDR3 is CASSLSGTDGFYEQYF. The DNA for the CDR3 is TGTGCCAGCAGCTTATCAGGGACTGACGGCTTCTACGAGCAGTACTTC. Supplemented by reference TRBV28 and TRBJ2-7, the full variable domain reads DVKVTQSSRYLVKRTGEKVFLECVQDMDHENMFWYRQDPGLGLRLIYFSYDVKMKEKGDIPEGYSVSREKKERFSLILESASTNQTSMYLCASSLSGTDGFYEQYFGPGTRLTVT.

This chain links TRBV6-2 or TRBV6-3 with TRBJ1-1; D remains unclear. This CDR3 is 13 amino acids long. Germline V gene data show CDR1 as MNHEY and CDR2 as SVGEGT. Trimming took off 3 bases at V and 8 bases at J, with 13 bases between the two ends. CDR3 protein: CASSYQKTVEAFF. In DNA, the CDR3 is TGTGCCAGCAGTTATCAAAAAACAGTAGAAGCTTTCTTT.

The chain carries TRBV15 and TRBJ1-2, with 8 bases matching TRBD1. The ends lost 5 bases at V and 1 base at J; junction bases unmatched: 3. CDR1 and CDR2 (germline): LNHNV, YYDKDF (reference sequence). The CDR3 runs 14 residues. The CDR3: CATSPGTGNYGYTF. For the CDR3, the DNA is TGTGCCACCAGCCCGGGGACAGGTAACTATGGCTACACCTTC.

The gene calls are TRBV10-1 and TRBJ1-1; possible D gene TRBD1, 5 bases. The CDR3 has 14 amino acids. Germline V gives CDR1 WNHNN, CDR2 SYGVQD (reference sequence). V dropped 2 bases and J dropped 5 bases, with 12 bases sitting between them. As DNA, the CDR3 is TGCGCCAGCAGTGAGAGGCAGGGATGGACTGAAGCTTTCTTT. It codes for CASSERQGWTEAFF.

The rearrangement uses TRBV7-3 and TRBJ2-1, with TRBD2 matching over 8 bases. The junction had 4 bases not matched to a gene; V was cut back by 3 bases and J by 6 bases. The CDR3 extends over 14 amino acids. Looked up from germline, CDR1 is SGHTA and CDR2 is FQGTGA. DNA of the CDR3: TGTGCCAGCAGCTTTGGGACTAGTATCAATGAGCAGTTCTTC. Translated: CASSFGTSINEQFF.

The count of this clone is one. V usage is TRBV5-4 and J usage is TRBJ2-5; TRBD2 might be the D (6 bases). Trimming pared 2 bases from V and 1 base from J, leaving 12 bases between. CDR3 length equals 15 residues. Germline loops: CDR1 SGHNT, CDR2 YYREEE (reference sequence). The CDR3 reads CASSFNSGLQETQYF. In DNA form, the CDR3 reads TGTGCCAGCAGCTTCAATAGCGGACTCCAAGAGACCCAGTACTTC.

The chain is built from TRBV5-4 and TRBJ2-1; TRBD2 is a possible D gene (5 bases). V was pared by 0 bases and J by 2 bases, with 12 bases between. Germline V gene lookup returns CDR1 SGHNT and CDR2 YYREEE (reference sequence). The CDR3 has 16 amino acids. The DNA of the CDR3 is TGTGCCAGCAGCTTGGCTGGACTTAAGACCTACAATGAGCAGTTCTTC. Translating it yields CASSLAGLKTYNEQFF. Supplemented by reference TRBV5-4 and TRBJ2-1, the full variable domain reads ETGVTQSPTHLIKTRGQQVTLRCSSQSGHNTVSWYQQALGQGPQFIFQYYREEENGRGNFPPRFSGLQFPNYSSELNVNALELDDSALYLCASSLAGLKTYNEQFFGPGTRLTVL.

The V and J genes are TRBV28 and TRBJ2-2; a weak D match, TRBD2 (6 bases). CDR1 and CDR2 (germline): MDHEN, SYDVKM. Trimming removed 7 bases at V and 4 bases at J, with 16 bases between. This CDR3 has 15 residues. CDR3: CASTAGSSGTGELFF. For the CDR3, the DNA is TGTGCCAGCACCGCCGGGAGTTCGGGCACCGGGGAGCTGTTTTTT.